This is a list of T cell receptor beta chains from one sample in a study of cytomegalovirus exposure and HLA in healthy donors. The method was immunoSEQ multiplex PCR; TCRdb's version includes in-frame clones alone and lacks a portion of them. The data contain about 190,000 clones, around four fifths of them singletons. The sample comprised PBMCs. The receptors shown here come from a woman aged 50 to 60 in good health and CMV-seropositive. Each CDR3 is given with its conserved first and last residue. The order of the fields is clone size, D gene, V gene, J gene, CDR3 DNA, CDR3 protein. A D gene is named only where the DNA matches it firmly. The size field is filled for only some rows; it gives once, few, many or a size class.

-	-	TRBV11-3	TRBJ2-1	TGTGCCAGCAGCTCTTATGGTCAGGGTCTCAATGAGCAGTTCTTC	CASSSYGQGLNEQFF
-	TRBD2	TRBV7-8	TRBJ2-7	TGTGCCAGCAGCTTCATTTGCGGGACTAGCGTATCCTGCGAGCAGTACTTC	CASSFICGTSVSCEQYF
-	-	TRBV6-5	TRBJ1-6	TGTGCCAGCAGTTCCCCAGGACTGCCCGGTTCACCCCTCCACTTT	CASSSPGLPGSPLHF
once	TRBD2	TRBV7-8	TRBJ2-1	TGTGCCAGCAGCTTAGAACTAGCGGGGGGCAAGAATGAGCAGTTCTTC	CASSLELAGGKNEQFF
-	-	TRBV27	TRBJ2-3	TGTGCCAGCAGTTATGGGGGGGGCATCCCCACAGATACGCAGTATTTT	CASSYGGGIPTDTQYF
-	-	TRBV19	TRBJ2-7	TGTGCCAGTAGTATTCGGGGGTCCCTCGAGCAGTACTTC	CASSIRGSLEQYF
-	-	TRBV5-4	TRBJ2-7	TGTGCCAGCAGCTGGAGAGGGGGCTACGAGCAGTACTTC	CASSWRGGYEQYF
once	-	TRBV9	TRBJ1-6	TGTGCCAGCAGCGACCCCACGGGGGTTTCCTATAATTCACCCCTCCACTTT	CASSDPTGVSYNSPLHF
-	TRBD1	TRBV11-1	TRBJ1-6	TGTGCCAGCAGCATAGGGGGACAGGGGTCACCCCTCCACTTT	CASSIGGQGSPLHF
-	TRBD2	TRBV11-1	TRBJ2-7	TGTGCCAGCAGCCCCGGGACTAGCGGGGGCGAGCAGTACTTC	CASSPGTSGGEQYF